The 26 T cell receptor beta chains in this list originate from one sample, sequenced in a study of blood T cells in healthy people across ages. Primed by a sample-barcoded 5' primer and a J-beta primer mix, a second PCR proceeded for roughly 7 to 11 cycles. Using its own MiXCR run on the 5' RACE reads, TCRdb lists one record per CDR3 protein. The sample has about a million distinct CDR3 sequences; about 53% are singletons. Sequenced input: blood. These receptors were obtained from a woman aged 55-69 years in good health.

The chain joins TRBV5-6 to TRBJ2-3, with 7 nucleotides matching TRBD1. The CDR3 length is 14 residues. The V gene end was trimmed by 5 bases and the J gene end by 1 base; junction bases not matched to a gene: 4. Germline assignment: CDR1 SGHDT and CDR2 YYEEEE. DNA of the CDR3: TGTGCCAGCAGGAACACAGGGGGCACAGATACGCAGTATTTT. Protein: CASRNTGGTDTQYF.

This clonotype was seen only a few times. J is TRBJ2-1 and V is TRBV29-1; D ambiguous. Germline V gene data show CDR1 as SQVTM and CDR2 as ANQGSEA. The CDR3 is made up of 12 amino acids. The ends were cut back, 4 bases at V and 3 bases at J, with 7 bases in the middle. Here the CDR3 reads CSVVIDYNEQFF. In nucleotides, the CDR3 is TGCAGCGTTGTAATAGACTACAATGAGCAGTTCTTC.

The chain joins TRBV20-1 to TRBJ1-4, with D tentatively TRBD1 (5 bases). Germline CDR1 reads DFQATT; CDR2 reads SNEGSKA (reference sequence). Trimming left V 3 bases short and J 7 bases short, with 15 bases between. The CDR3 runs to 14 residues. Here the CDR3 reads CSASRGTRGEKLFF. Here the CDR3 DNA reads TGCAGTGCTAGTCGGGGGACCCGGGGTGAAAAACTGTTTTTT.

This sequence joins TRBV18 and TRBJ1-3; D is unclear. Germline V gene sequence: CDR1 KGHSH, CDR2 LQKENI. The CDR3 is 16 amino acids. V lost 8 bases and J 0 bases, leaving 17 bases between the germline ends. The DNA for the CDR3 is TGTGCCAGCGGCAGGTTACTTGAACACTCTGGAAACACCATATATTTT. As protein: CASGRLLEHSGNTIYF.

This clonotype was counted a few times. The chain joins TRBV29-1 to TRBJ2-7, with unresolved D. Germline-derived CDR1 and CDR2 are SQVTM and ANQGSEA. There are 11 residues in the CDR3. V lost 6 bases and J lost 4, with 10 bases in between. The CDR3 DNA reads TGCAGCGTGTTGGCCTATTACGAGCAGTACTTC. It specifies CSVLAYYEQYF.

This clonotype was detected only once. The chain is built from TRBV28 and TRBJ2-1; perhaps TRBD1 as D (5 bases). This CDR3 has 12 residues. V was shortened by 6 bases and J by 12 bases, with 15 bases between the two germline ends. CDR1 and CDR2 (germline): MDHEN, SYDVKM. The CDR3, as DNA: TGTGCCAGCAGGTTCCCTAGGGGTGGGCAGTTCTTC. It is translated as CASRFPRGGQFF.

The sample holds a few counts of this clonotype. One end of the junction fails to match germline, which may point to a read error. This chain joins TRBV29-1 and TRBJ2-5; tentative D call: TRBD1 (8 bases). From germline, CDR1 is SQVTM and CDR2 ANQGSEA. The CDR3 sequence is 14 residues long. CDR3 region: CCVRKGGTGETQYF. For the CDR3, the DNA is TGCTGCGTCCGCAAGGGGGGGACAGGAGAGACCCAGTACTTC.

This clonotype came up a few times. V gene TRBV10-1 combines with J gene TRBJ2-7; 10 bases agree with TRBD2. The germline V gene encodes CDR1 WNHNN and CDR2 SYGVQD (reference sequence). The CDR3 is made up of 15 amino acids. Germline trimming cut 3 bases from V and 2 bases from J; bases unmatched to any gene: 4. The CDR3 DNA is TGCGCCAGCAGTGAAGGACTAGCGGATACCTACGAGCAGTACTTC. Protein product: CASSEGLADTYEQYF.

J is TRBJ2-7 and V is TRBV9; TRBD2 aligns across 9 bases. Germline V gene data show CDR1 as SGDLS and CDR2 as YYNGEE. The CDR3 sequence is 15 residues long. Germline trimming cut 4 bases from V and 0 bases from J; bases unmatched to any gene: 5. The CDR3 loop reads CASSPLAGTSYEQYF. In nucleotides, the CDR3 is TGTGCCAGCAGCCCGCTAGCGGGAACCTCCTACGAGCAGTACTTC.

A remark on this clonotype: One junction end does not reproduce the germline sequence, and a read error may be involved. The rearrangement uses TRBV2 and TRBJ2-3; a weak D match, TRBD1 (6 bases). Germline V gives CDR1 SNHLY, CDR2 FYNNEI. The CDR3 has 15 amino acids. This CDR3 reads CASLNTGISTDAQYF. In DNA form, the CDR3 reads TGTGCCAGCCTTAATACAGGGATTAGCACAGATGCGCAGTATTTT. Supplemented by reference TRBV2 and TRBJ2-3, the full variable domain reads EPEVTQTPSHQVTQMGQEVILRCVPISNHLYFYWYRQILGQKVEFLVSFYNNEISEKSEIFDDQFSVERPDGSNFTLKIRSTKLEDSAMYFCASLNTGISTDAQYFGPGTRLTVL.

V usage is TRBV7-9 and J usage is TRBJ2-5, with 7 bases that match TRBD1. Germline assignment: CDR1 SEHNR and CDR2 FQNEAQ (reference sequence). This CDR3 has 15 residues. Trimming cost V 3 bases and J 4 bases; bases outside gene matches: 8. CDR3 sequence (DNA): TGTGCCAGCAGCTTCTCAGAGACAGGGTCAGAGACCCAGTACTTC. Encoded protein: CASSFSETGSETQYF.

The rearrangement joins TRBV6-2 or TRBV6-3 to TRBJ1-5; 7 bases fit TRBD1. The CDR3 has 13 amino acids. The germline V gene encodes CDR1 MNHEY and CDR2 SVGEGT. With V trimmed by 6 bases and J by 6 bases, 5 bases remained unmatched. As DNA, the CDR3 is TGTGCCAGCAGGAGACAGGGAGGTCAGCCCCAGCATTTT. It yields the protein CASRRQGGQPQHF.

The gene calls are TRBV4-2 and TRBJ2-3; D might be TRBD1 or TRBD2, each matching 5 bases. The V gene's germline CDR1 is LGHNA and CDR2 YNFKEQ. V was trimmed by 4 bases and J by 6 bases, leaving 17 bases between them. This CDR3 region has 15 residues. The CDR3 bases are TGTGCCAGCAGCCTATCAAGGGACCTTTGGGATACGCAGTATTTT. The encoded protein is CASSLSRDLWDTQYF.

The rearrangement joins TRBV11-2 to TRBJ2-4; 7 nucleotides align to TRBD1. The V and J ends lost 5 bases and 9 bases, in that order; junction bases with no gene match: 13. The germline V gene has CDR1 SGHAT and CDR2 FQNNGV. The CDR3 runs to 15 residues. For the CDR3, the DNA is TGTGCCAGCAGCATAGCCTACAGGGGTGATTTCATTCAGTACTTC. It codes for CASSIAYRGDFIQYF.

As for this clonotype: A much larger clonotype is one base distant, so this may be a read error. V and J are TRBV29-1 and TRBJ2-4; D possibly corresponds to TRBD2 (5 bases). This CDR3 has 15 amino acids. V gave up 2 bases and J gave up 13 bases, with 24 bases separating them. Germline CDR1 reads SQVTM; CDR2 reads ANQGSEA. The CDR3: CSVESYLIGSWEQYF. As DNA, the CDR3 is TGCAGCGTTGAATCTTACCTGATCGGTTCGTGGGAGCAGTACTTC.

The genes are TRBV20-1 and TRBJ2-5, with TRBD1 matching over 7 bases. The CDR3 length is 10 residues. V shed 3 bases, J shed 11 bases, and the junction held 3 bases outside the gene matches. Germline V gene lookup returns CDR1 DFQATT and CDR2 SNEGSKA (reference sequence). This CDR3 reads CSASVRGQYF. The CDR3 nucleotides read TGCAGTGCTAGTGTCAGGGGGCAGTACTTC.

This clonotype was observed a handful of times. The V and J genes are TRBV7-6 and TRBJ2-5, with D perhaps TRBD2 (6 bases). The J call may be in error: the DNA end matches TRBJ2-7 better. In germline, CDR1 is SGHVS, CDR2 FNYEAQ. The CDR3 is 17 amino acids. CDR3 nucleotide sequence: TGTGCCAGCAGCTTAAGTTGGGGTGAGGGACTTGCTTACGAGCAGTACTTC. Its protein is CASSLSWGEGLAYEQYF.

This clonotype was seen ten or more times. This chain joins TRBV12-3 or TRBV12-4 and TRBJ2-1; TRBD1 matches 8 bases. The trim removed 3 bases at V and 7 bases at J, leaving 14 bases unmatched. The CDR3 covers 17 residues. This CDR3 reads CASSFSASGGLLNEQFF. DNA of the CDR3: TGTGCCAGCAGTTTCTCGGCCTCAGGGGGCCTCTTAAATGAGCAGTTCTTC.

The chain links TRBV7-2 to TRBJ2-3; 7 positions match TRBD2. J lost 0 bases, V lost 4 bases, and 10 bases had no gene match. The germline CDR1 and CDR2 sequences are SGHTA and FQGNSA. The CDR3 is made up of 17 amino acids. The CDR3 nucleotides are TGTGCCAGCAGCTCGCAACTAGCGACCACTAGCACAGATACGCAGTATTTT. Its translation: CASSSQLATTSTDTQYF.

This sequence joins TRBV11-2 and TRBJ1-1; D is unresolved. The CDR3 spans 12 residues. The V end lost 3 bases, the J end lost 5 bases, and 7 bases lay between the germline ends. Germline CDR1 and CDR2: SGHAT and FQNNGV. CDR3 DNA: TGTGCCAGCAGCTTGGCCAGTACTGAAGCTTTCTTT. Its translation: CASSLASTEAFF. The entire variable domain, with the rest obtained from reference TRBV11-2 and TRBJ1-1, is as follows: EAGVAQSPRYKIIEKRQSVAFWCNPISGHATLYWYQQILGQGPKLLIQFQNNGVVDDSQLPKDRFSAERLKGVDSTLKIQPAKLEDSAVYLCASSLASTEAFFGQGTRLTVV.

The chain has TRBV18 and TRBJ2-5; a possible D gene is TRBD1 (5 bases). The end of the DNA fits TRBJ2-7 better, so the J call may be wrong. From germline, CDR1 is KGHSH and CDR2 LQKENI. The CDR3 spans 15 residues. The CDR3 region has the DNA TGTGCCAGCTCACCAAGCCAGGGAATTAGTTACGAGCAGTACTTC. This gives the protein CASSPSQGISYEQYF.

This clonotype has only a few counts. This rearrangement joins TRBV21-1 to TRBJ2-7; the table calls TRBD2, which could not be checked here. TRBV21-1 is described as a pseudogene. The CDR3 spans 14 residues. The CDR3 loop reads CASTVLAGAYEQYF. DNA for the CDR3: TGTGCCAGCACTGTACTAGCGGGAGCCTACGAGCAGTACTTC.

The chain joins TRBV4-1 to TRBJ2-5, with a tentative D call TRBD1 (5 bases). The CDR3 runs 14 residues. In germline, CDR1 is MGHRA, CDR2 YSYEKL. V was trimmed by 8 bases and J by 0 bases, leaving 13 bases between them. CDR3 protein: CASSLGANQETQYF. CDR3 nucleotide sequence: TGCGCCAGCTCCTTAGGGGCGAACCAAGAGACCCAGTACTTC.

The chain recombines TRBV28 with TRBJ2-1; maybe TRBD2 (6 bases). From germline, CDR1 is MDHEN and CDR2 SYDVKM. V was clipped by 5 bases and J by 5 bases, with 16 bases between them. The CDR3 runs 15 residues. CDR3 loop: CASSASGLANNEQFF. Written as DNA, the CDR3 is TGTGCCAGCAGTGCCTCGGGTCTAGCGAACAATGAGCAGTTCTTC.

The rearrangement joins TRBV20-1 to TRBJ2-7; 11 bases agree with TRBD2. V shed 2 bases and J 0 bases; nucleotides not matched to a gene: 3. Germline V gene data show CDR1 as DFQATT and CDR2 as SNEGSKA (reference sequence). CDR3 length equals 15 residues. The DNA for the CDR3 is TGCAGTGCTAGACCTCTAGCGGGAGGCTCCTACGAGCAGTACTTC. This sequence encodes CSARPLAGGSYEQYF.

This clonotype has a count of ten or more. The J gene is TRBJ1-2, the V gene TRBV29-1; maybe TRBD1 (5 bases). The length of the CDR3 is 17 residues. The V gene lost 0 bases and the J gene lost 6 bases, with 23 bases spanning the gap. Germline CDR1 SQVTM, CDR2 ANQGSEA. The CDR3 bases are TGCAGCGTTGAAGATCGAATCGGGGCAGGGAGGTCGGATGGCTACACCTTC. This gives the protein CSVEDRIGAGRSDGYTF.